Sequencing of this TCR beta chain was carried out in a study of cytomegalovirus exposure and HLA in healthy donors. General study results and limits: Most TCR sequences showed up rarely, but some public TCRs showed up in many donors.

PCR primers comprised 60 Vbeta and 13 Jbeta primers. Only in-frame clones appear in the TCRdb table, and some are missing; sequencing was by immunoSEQ multiplex PCR. The data hold 150,000 to 200,000 clones, with roughly 84% observed a single time. With 2 bases removed from V and 0 bases from J, the gap between germline ends came to 8 bases. The V gene's germline CDR1 is MNHEY and CDR2 SVGAGI. There are 16 residues in the CDR3. Concerning this clone: Its target is not known.

The sequence derives from a boy aged 2 to 10 in good health and CMV-seronegative. The V call is TRBV6-5, the J call TRBJ1-6, with unresolved D. Sequencing was done on a sample of PBMCs. This CDR3 reads CASSYVRSSYNSPLHF. The CDR3 coding sequence is TGTGCCAGCAGTTACGTTCGGAGCTCCTATAATTCACCCCTCCACTTT.